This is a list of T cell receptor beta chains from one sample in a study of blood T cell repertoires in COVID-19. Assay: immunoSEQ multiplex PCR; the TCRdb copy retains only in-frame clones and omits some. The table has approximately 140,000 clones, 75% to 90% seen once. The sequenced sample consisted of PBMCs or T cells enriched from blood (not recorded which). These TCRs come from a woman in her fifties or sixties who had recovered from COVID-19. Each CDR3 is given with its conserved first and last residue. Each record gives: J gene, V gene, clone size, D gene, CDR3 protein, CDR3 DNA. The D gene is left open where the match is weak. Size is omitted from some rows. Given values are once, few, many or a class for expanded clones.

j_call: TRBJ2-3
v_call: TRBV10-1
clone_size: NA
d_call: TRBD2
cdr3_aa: CARTNLAGAPDTQYF
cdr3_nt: TGCGCCAGGACAAATTTAGCGGGGGCCCCAGATACGCAGTATTTT

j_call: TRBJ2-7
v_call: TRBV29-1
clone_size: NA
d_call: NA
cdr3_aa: CSVEQGSNEQYF
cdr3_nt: TGCAGCGTTGAACAGGGCAGTAACGAGCAGTACTTC

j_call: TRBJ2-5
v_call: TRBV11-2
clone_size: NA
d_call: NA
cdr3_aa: CASSLGRRGDFQETQYF
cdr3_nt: TGTGCCAGCAGCTTAGGCAGGCGCGGGGACTTCCAAGAGACCCAGTACTTC

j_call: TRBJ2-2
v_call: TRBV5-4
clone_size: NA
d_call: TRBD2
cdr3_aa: CASSSGGLAGPGELFF
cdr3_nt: TGTGCCAGCAGCTCGGGGGGACTAGCGGGTCCCGGGGAGCTGTTTTTT

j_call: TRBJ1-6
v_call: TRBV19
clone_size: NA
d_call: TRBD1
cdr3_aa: CASRSGQGRRYSPLHF
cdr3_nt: TGTGCCAGTAGGTCCGGACAGGGGCGCCGTTATTCACCCCTCCACTTT

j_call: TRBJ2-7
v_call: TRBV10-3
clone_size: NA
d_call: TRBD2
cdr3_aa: CAISGAGGLSYEQYF
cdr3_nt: TGTGCCATCAGTGGAGCGGGGGGCCTTTCCTACGAGCAGTACTTC

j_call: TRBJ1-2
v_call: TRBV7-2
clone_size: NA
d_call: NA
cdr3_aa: CASSQINPGQSYGYTF
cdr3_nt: TGTGCCAGCAGCCAAATTAATCCCGGACAGAGCTATGGCTACACCTTC

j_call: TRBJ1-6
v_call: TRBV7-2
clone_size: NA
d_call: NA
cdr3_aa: CASSPREGYNSPLHF
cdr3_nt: TGTGCCAGCAGCCCCAGGGAGGGCTATAATTCACCCCTCCACTTT

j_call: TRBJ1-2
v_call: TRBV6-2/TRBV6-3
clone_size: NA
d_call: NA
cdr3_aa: CASSYEGPYGYTF
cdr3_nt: TGTGCCAGCAGTTACGAGGGCCCCTATGGCTACACCTTC

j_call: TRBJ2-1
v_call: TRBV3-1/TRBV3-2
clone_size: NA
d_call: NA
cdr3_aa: CASSQRREYNEQFF
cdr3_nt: TGTGCCAGCAGCCAAAGGCGGGAATACAATGAGCAGTTCTTC

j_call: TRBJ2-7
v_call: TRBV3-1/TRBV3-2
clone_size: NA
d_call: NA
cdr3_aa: CASSRLGTSYEQYF
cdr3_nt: TGTGCCAGCAGCCGACTAGGGACTTCCTACGAGCAGTACTTC

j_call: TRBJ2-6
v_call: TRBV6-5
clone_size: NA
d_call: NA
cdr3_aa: CATSLKGAGANVLTF
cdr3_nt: TGTGCCACCAGCCTGAAAGGGGCTGGGGCCAACGTCCTGACTTTC

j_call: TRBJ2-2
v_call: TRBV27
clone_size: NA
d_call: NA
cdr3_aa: CASSAWGTLNTGELFF
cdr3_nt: TGTGCCAGCAGTGCCTGGGGGACACTGAACACCGGGGAGCTGTTTTTT

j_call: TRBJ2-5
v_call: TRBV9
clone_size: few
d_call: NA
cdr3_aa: CASSVEGILAQETQYF
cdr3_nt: TGTGCCAGCAGCGTAGAAGGGATTCTAGCGCAAGAGACCCAGTACTTC

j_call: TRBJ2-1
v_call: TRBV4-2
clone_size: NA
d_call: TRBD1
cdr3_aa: CASSQESYRGDNNEQFF
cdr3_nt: TGTGCCAGCAGCCAAGAATCCTACAGGGGGGATAACAATGAGCAGTTCTTC

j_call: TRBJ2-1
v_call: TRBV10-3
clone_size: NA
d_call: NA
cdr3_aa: CAISLGQLENEQFF
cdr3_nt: TGTGCCATCAGCCTAGGACAGCTTGAGAATGAGCAGTTCTTC

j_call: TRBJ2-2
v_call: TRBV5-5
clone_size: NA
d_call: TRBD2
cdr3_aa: CASSVPRGIDTGELFF
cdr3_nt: TGTGCCAGCAGCGTACCGCGGGGGATCGATACCGGGGAGCTGTTTTTT

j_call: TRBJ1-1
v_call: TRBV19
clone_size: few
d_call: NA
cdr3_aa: CASSMSGSTEAFF
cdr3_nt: TGTGCCAGTAGTATGTCCGGGAGCACTGAAGCTTTCTTT

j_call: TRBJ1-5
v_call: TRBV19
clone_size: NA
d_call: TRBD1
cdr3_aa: CASSIDLTGEGQPQHF
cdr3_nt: TGTGCCAGTAGTATAGATTTGACAGGGGAGGGACAGCCCCAGCATTTT

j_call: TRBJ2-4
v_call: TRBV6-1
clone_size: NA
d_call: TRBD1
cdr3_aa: CASSEGRSRGAKNIQYF
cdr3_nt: TGTGCCAGCAGTGAAGGGCGGTCCAGGGGGGCCAAAAACATTCAGTACTTC

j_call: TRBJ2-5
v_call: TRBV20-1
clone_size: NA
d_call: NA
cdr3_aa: CSASPAGHQETQYF
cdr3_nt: TGCAGTGCTAGTCCCGCGGGACACCAAGAGACCCAGTACTTC

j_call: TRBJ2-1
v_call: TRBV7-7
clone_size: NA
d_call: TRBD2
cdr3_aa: CASSQGTSGYNEQFF
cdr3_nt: TGTGCTAGCAGCCAAGGGACTAGCGGATACAATGAGCAGTTCTTC

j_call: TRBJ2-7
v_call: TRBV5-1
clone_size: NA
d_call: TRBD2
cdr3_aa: CASSPTSGGFGEQYF
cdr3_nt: TGCGCCAGCAGCCCGACTAGCGGCGGATTCGGCGAGCAGTACTTC

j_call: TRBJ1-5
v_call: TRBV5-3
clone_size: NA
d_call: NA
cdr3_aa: CARSLWTYSNQPQHF
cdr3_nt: TGTGCCAGAAGCTTGTGGACTTATAGCAATCAGCCCCAGCATTTT

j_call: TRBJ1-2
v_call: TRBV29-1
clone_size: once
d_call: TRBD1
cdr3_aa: CSVDLGQYGYTF
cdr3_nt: TGCAGCGTTGATCTGGGACAGTATGGCTACACCTTC

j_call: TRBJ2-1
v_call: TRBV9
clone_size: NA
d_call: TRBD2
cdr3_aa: CASSKTSGGYYNEQFF
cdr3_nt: TGTGCCAGCAGCAAAACTAGCGGGGGGTATTACAATGAGCAGTTCTTC

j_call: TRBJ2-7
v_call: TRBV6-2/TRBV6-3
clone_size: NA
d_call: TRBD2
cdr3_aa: CASSPLGEGRIYEQYF
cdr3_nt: TGTGCCAGCAGCCCCCTAGGGGAGGGAAGAATCTACGAGCAGTACTTC

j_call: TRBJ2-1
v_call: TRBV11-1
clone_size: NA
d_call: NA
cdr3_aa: CASSWGRGGEQFF
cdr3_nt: TGTGCCAGCAGCTGGGGCCGGGGAGGTGAGCAGTTCTTC

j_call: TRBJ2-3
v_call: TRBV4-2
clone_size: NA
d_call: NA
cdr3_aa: CASSQEGTATQYF
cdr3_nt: TGTGCCAGCAGCCAAGAGGGGACTGCTACGCAGTATTTT

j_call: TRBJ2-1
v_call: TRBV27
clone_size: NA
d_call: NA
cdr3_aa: CASSRAGSYNEQFF
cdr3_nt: TGTGCCAGCAGCCGGGCGGGGTCCTACAATGAGCAGTTCTTC

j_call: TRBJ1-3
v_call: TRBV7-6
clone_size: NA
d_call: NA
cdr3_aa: CASSELREYSGNTIYF
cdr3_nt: TGTGCCAGCAGCGAACTCAGGGAATACTCTGGAAACACCATATATTTT

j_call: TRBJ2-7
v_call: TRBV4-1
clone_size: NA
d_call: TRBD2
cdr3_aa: CASQGGSGGNYEQYF
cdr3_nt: TGCGCCAGCCAGGGGGGTAGCGGGGGCAACTACGAGCAGTACTTC

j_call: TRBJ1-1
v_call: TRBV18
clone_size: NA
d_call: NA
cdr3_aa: CATGATGNTEAFF
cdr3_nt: TGTGCCACCGGGGCGACAGGGAACACTGAAGCTTTCTTT

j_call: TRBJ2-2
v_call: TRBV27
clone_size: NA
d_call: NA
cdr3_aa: CASSSGSYTGELFF
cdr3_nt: TGTGCCAGCAGTTCAGGCAGCTACACCGGGGAGCTGTTTTTT

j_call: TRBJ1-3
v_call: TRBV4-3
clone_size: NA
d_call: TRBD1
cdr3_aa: CASSQDRTGVSGNTIYF
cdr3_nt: TGCGCCAGCAGCCAAGATCGGACAGGGGTCTCTGGAAACACCATATATTTT

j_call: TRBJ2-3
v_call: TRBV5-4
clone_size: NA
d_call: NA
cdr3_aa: CASSPPRQTSTDTQYF
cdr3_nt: TGTGCCAGCAGCCCCCCCCGACAGACAAGCACAGATACGCAGTATTTT

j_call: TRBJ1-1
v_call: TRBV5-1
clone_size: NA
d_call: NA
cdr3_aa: CASSPDGETEAFF
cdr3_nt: TGCGCCAGCAGCCCCGATGGGGAGACTGAAGCTTTCTTT

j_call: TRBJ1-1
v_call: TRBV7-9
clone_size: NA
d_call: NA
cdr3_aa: CASSVSQGTEAFF
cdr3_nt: TGTGCCAGCAGCGTGTCACAGGGAACTGAAGCTTTCTTT

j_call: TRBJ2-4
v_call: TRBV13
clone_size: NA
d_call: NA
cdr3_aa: CASSPSQPRQAAAKNIQYF
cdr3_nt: TGTGCCAGCAGCCCATCACAACCTCGACAGGCCGCAGCCAAAAACATTCAGTACTTC

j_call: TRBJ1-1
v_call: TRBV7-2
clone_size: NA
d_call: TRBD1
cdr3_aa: CASSLLTQGVGTEAFF
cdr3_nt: TGTGCCAGCAGCTTATTAACACAGGGGGTGGGAACTGAAGCTTTCTTT

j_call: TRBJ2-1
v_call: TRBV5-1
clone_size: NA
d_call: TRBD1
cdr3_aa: CASSSWTGGYNEQFF
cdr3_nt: TGCGCCAGCAGCTCCTGGACAGGGGGCTACAATGAGCAGTTCTTC

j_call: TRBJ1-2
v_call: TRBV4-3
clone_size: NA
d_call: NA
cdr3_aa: CASSQDPLASSFGYTF
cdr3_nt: TGCGCCAGCAGCCAAGATCCTCTGGCCTCTTCGTTTGGCTACACCTTC

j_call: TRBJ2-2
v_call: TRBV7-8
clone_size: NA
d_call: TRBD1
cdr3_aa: CASSPRGQGAGELFF
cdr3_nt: TGTGCCAGCAGCCCACGGGGACAGGGCGCCGGGGAGCTGTTTTTT

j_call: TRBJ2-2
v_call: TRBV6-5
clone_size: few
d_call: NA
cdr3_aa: CASSYLSGELFF
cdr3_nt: TGTGCCAGCAGTTACCTGTCCGGGGAGCTGTTTTTT

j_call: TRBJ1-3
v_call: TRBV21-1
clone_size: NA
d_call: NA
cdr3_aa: CAPAGGPSSGNTIYF
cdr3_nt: TGTGCCCCCGCGGGGGGCCCTAGCTCTGGAAACACCATATATTTT

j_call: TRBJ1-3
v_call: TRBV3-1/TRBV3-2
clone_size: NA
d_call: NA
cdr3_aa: CASSQAGTGNTIYF
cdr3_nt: TGTGCCAGCAGCCAGGCAGGTACCGGAAACACCATATATTTT

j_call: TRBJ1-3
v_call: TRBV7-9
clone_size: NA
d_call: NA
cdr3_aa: CASSSGAPGGNTIYF
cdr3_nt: TGTGCCAGCAGCTCAGGGGCCCCAGGAGGAAACACCATATATTTT

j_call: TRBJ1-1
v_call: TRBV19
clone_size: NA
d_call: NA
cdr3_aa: CASRSGANTEAFF
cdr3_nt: TGTGCCAGCCGAAGCGGCGCGAACACTGAAGCTTTCTTT

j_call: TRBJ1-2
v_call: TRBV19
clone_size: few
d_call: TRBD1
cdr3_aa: CASRGTGWGYGYTF
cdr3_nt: TGTGCCAGTCGCGGGACAGGGTGGGGCTATGGCTACACCTTC

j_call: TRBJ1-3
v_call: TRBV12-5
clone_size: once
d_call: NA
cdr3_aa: CASGTPENVGNTIYF
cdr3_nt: TGTGCTAGTGGTACCCCGGAGAATGTAGGAAACACCATATATTTT

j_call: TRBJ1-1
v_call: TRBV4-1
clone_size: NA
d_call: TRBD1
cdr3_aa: CASSTTPDRGTEAFF
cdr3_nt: TGCGCCAGCAGCACCACCCCGGACAGGGGTACTGAAGCTTTCTTT

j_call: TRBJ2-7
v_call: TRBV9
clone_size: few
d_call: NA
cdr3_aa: CASSGRHNLYEQYF
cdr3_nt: TGTGCCAGCAGCGGGAGGCACAATTTATACGAGCAGTACTTC

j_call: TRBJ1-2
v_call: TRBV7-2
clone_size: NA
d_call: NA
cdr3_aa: CASSLDAQYYGYTF
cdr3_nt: TGTGCCAGCAGCTTAGACGCACAGTACTATGGCTACACCTTC